The present T cell receptor (beta chain) was sequenced within a study of response to subunit inactivated influenza vaccine. Whole-study results and caveats: The authors put forward the suggestion that each seasonal influenza vaccination may bring in only a limited number of new T cells.

Of note for this clonotype: Antigen: not known.

One entry per CDR3 protein, called by TCRdb with MiXCR from the RT-PCR reads. Of around 750,000 distinct CDR3 sequences detected, less than 25% appear once; the ten largest clones hold approximately 10%. The CDR3 totals 15 residues. From germline, CDR1 is ENHRY and CDR2 SYGVKD. The V and J ends lost 6 bases and 2 bases, in that order; junction bases with no gene match: 6. This specimen was PBMCs from blood, taken about 5 days after vaccination. This TCR came from a man aged 50 to 59 who received an inactivated influenza vaccine. This chain uses TRBV10-3 with TRBJ2-5, with 10 bases aligning to TRBD1. CDR3 bases: TGTGCCATCAGCGCACCGGGACAGGGGCAAGAGACCCAGTACTTC. Encoded protein: CAISAPGQGQETQYF.